These 29 T cell receptor beta chains were all obtained from the same sample, sequenced in a study of shared clonotypes between healthy human individuals. The repertoire was sequenced with immunoSEQ multiplex PCR; TCRdb's copy has only in-frame clones and lacks some. The sample includes about 2.3 million clones, more than 80% seen only once; the top ten take under 0.45%. Material for sequencing was naive CD4+ T cells from PBMCs. The subset: CD45RA+ positively selected. Receptors originate from a man aged 18 to 30 in good health. Some clones in this sample may be carry-over from other donors' samples.

V and J are TRBV5-8 and TRBJ2-1; 7 bases map to TRBD1. The CDR3 has 12 amino acids. J was trimmed by 4 bases and V by 8 bases; bases with no gene match: 3. Per germline, CDR1 SGHTS and CDR2 YDEGEE. The CDR3 nucleotides read TGTGCCAGTCAGGGACAGTACAATGAGCAGTTCTTC. Translating it yields CASQGQYNEQFF.

V is TRBV30 and J is TRBJ2-5; D not resolved. V was clipped by 0 bases and J by 5 bases, with 13 bases between them. Germline CDR1 and CDR2: GTSNPN and SVGIG (reference sequence). This CDR3 is built from 14 residues. DNA for the CDR3: TGTGCCTGGAGTGTACGGGTGGGCGCGGAGACCCAGTACTTC. As protein: CAWSVRVGAETQYF.

The chain recombines TRBV5-8 with TRBJ1-5, with unresolved D. Germline V gene sequence: CDR1 SGHTS, CDR2 YDEGEE. This CDR3 has 13 residues. V was cut by 2 bases and J by 4 bases, with 7 bases left in between. In nucleotides, the CDR3 is TGTGCCAGCAGCTTTGCGGAGAATCAGCCCCAGCATTTT. Translating it yields CASSFAENQPQHF.

The chain has TRBV10-3 and TRBJ2-7; TRBD1 is a possible D gene (6 bases). The CDR3 consists of 15 residues. The germline gives CDR1 ENHRY, CDR2 SYGVKD. Trimming took off 3 bases at V and 3 bases at J, with 15 bases between the two ends. This CDR3 is CAISDAWGPGYEQYF. In DNA form, the CDR3 reads TGTGCCATCAGTGATGCTTGGGGGCCAGGCTACGAGCAGTACTTC.

In this sample, this clone turned up a few times. The chain carries TRBV5-1 and TRBJ2-2; D call uncertain. Germline V lookup: CDR1 SGHRS, CDR2 YFSETQ. The CDR3 extends over 14 amino acids. V lost 0 bases, J lost 3 bases, and 6 bases lay in between. The CDR3 region is CASSLASDTGELFF. The CDR3 region has the DNA TGCGCCAGCAGCTTGGCCAGCGACACCGGGGAGCTGTTTTTT.

The chain employs TRBV7-3 and TRBJ2-2, with D possibly TRBD1 on 5 matching bases. The CDR3 runs 16 residues. The germline CDR1 and CDR2 sequences are SGHTA and FQGTGA. Trimming cost V 5 bases and J 6 bases, with 19 bases left between them. DNA of the CDR3: TGTGCCAGCAGCCAGGGCCGGGTGACAGACGCCGGGGAGCTGTTTTTT. Translated: CASSQGRVTDAGELFF.

As concerns this clone: Other DNA sequences in this sample translate to the same CDR3. The V and J genes are TRBV5-4 and TRBJ2-7; TRBD2 matches at 11 bases. This CDR3 is 15 amino acids long. J gave up 1 base and V 3 bases, and 3 bases lay outside the gene matches. The germline gives CDR1 SGHNT, CDR2 YYREEE (reference sequence). CDR3 protein: CASSSGLAGSYEQYF. CDR3 nucleotide sequence: TGTGCCAGCAGCTCCGGACTAGCGGGTTCCTACGAGCAGTACTTC. The full variable domain, its missing parts supplied by reference TRBV5-4 and TRBJ2-7, is ETGVTQSPTHLIKTRGQQVTLRCSSQSGHNTVSWYQQALGQGPQFIFQYYREEENGRGNFPPRFSGLQFPNYSSELNVNALELDDSALYLCASSSGLAGSYEQYFGPGTRLTVT.

This rearrangement joins TRBV5-1 to TRBJ1-2; D ambiguous. CDR1 and CDR2 (germline): SGHRS, YFSETQ. The CDR3 runs to 12 residues. Trimming removed 1 base from V and 7 bases from J, with 8 bases in between. CDR3 sequence: CASSLNSGGYTF. The CDR3 bases are TGCGCCAGCAGCTTGAACAGTGGTGGCTACACCTTC.

The chain is built from TRBV25-1 and TRBJ2-1, with 7 bases lining up with TRBD2. This CDR3 contains 15 residues. Germline CDR1 MGHDK, CDR2 SYGVNS. The trim removed 7 bases at V and 2 bases at J, leaving 8 bases unmatched. DNA of the CDR3: TGTGCCAGCAAATCCGGGAGGATCGCCTACAATGAGCAGTTCTTC. This gives the protein CASKSGRIAYNEQFF.

Details on this clone: An end of the junction differs from the germline gene, which may be a read error. This chain joins TRBV14 and TRBJ2-3, with a tentative D call TRBD2 (6 bases). CDR3 size: 15 residues. CDR1 is SGHDN, CDR2 FVKESK, per germline. Here the CDR3 reads CASNQEGRRTDTQYF. The CDR3 DNA reads TGTGCCAGCAACCAAGAGGGGAGGCGCACAGATACGCAGTATTTT.

The J gene is TRBJ2-5, the V gene TRBV6-1; D gene ambiguous. Germline loops: CDR1 MNHNS, CDR2 SASEGT. The CDR3 length is 13 residues. V gave up 5 bases and J gave up 7 bases, with 14 bases separating them. In DNA, the CDR3 is TGTGCCAGCAGTCCAGCTAGGGATACGACCCAGTACTTC. This gives the protein CASSPARDTTQYF.

This chain links TRBV4-1 with TRBJ2-1; 10 nucleotides match TRBD2. V shed 1 base, J shed 0 bases, and the junction held 15 bases outside the gene matches. Germline V CDR1 and CDR2: MGHRA, YSYEKL. The CDR3 is 21 amino acids. The CDR3 protein is CASSQAAGTSESSSSYNEQFF. The CDR3 DNA reads as TGCGCCAGCAGCCAAGCTGCGGGGACTAGCGAAAGTTCGAGCTCCTACAATGAGCAGTTCTTC.

CDR3 coding DNA: TGTGCCAGCAGTTACCGGGACAGATTAAGCTCCTACGAGCAGTACTTC. Translated: CASSYRDRLSSYEQYF. This chain joins TRBV6-5 and TRBJ2-7; 7 bases are a match to TRBD1. This CDR3 has 16 residues. The germline V gene encodes CDR1 MNHEY and CDR2 SVGAGI. The junction had 7 bases not matched to a gene; V was cut back by 2 bases and J by 0 bases.

V is TRBV6-5 and J is TRBJ2-6, with D possibly being TRBD1 (6 bases). From germline, CDR1 is MNHEY and CDR2 SVGAGI. The V and J ends lost 6 bases and 4 bases respectively, with 13 bases between them. The CDR3 is 15 residues long. CDR3: CASRRQDPGANVLTF. The CDR3 DNA reads TGTGCCAGCAGAAGACAGGACCCGGGGGCCAACGTCCTGACTTTC.

V gene TRBV11-2 combines with J gene TRBJ2-3; D is uncertain. The CDR3 length is 16 residues. Germline V lookup: CDR1 SGHAT, CDR2 FQNNGV. Between the trimmed V and J ends, which lost 0 bases and 6 bases, there was a span of 16 bases. The CDR3 DNA follows: TGTGCCAGCAGCTTAGATGGCGCGAACTCAGTTGATACGCAGTATTTT. It yields the protein CASSLDGANSVDTQYF.

The chain joins TRBV9 to TRBJ2-1; TRBD2 matches at 7 bases. V lost 4 bases and J lost 0; bases outside the gene matches: 4. The length of the CDR3 is 15 residues. CDR1 is SGDLS, CDR2 YYNGEE, per germline. CDR3 region: CASSPRGSSYNEQFF. The DNA for the CDR3 is TGTGCCAGCAGCCCCCGCGGGAGCTCCTACAATGAGCAGTTCTTC.

V gene TRBV7-9 combines with J gene TRBJ2-3; D possibly uses TRBD1 or TRBD2 (7 bases each). From germline, CDR1 is SEHNR and CDR2 FQNEAQ (reference sequence). The ends were cut back, 5 bases at V and 3 bases at J, with 18 bases in the middle. The CDR3 consists of 16 residues. CDR3 nucleotide sequence: TGTGCCAGCAGCACAGGGGCGGGAGAAGTGACAGATACGCAGTATTTT. It encodes CASSTGAGEVTDTQYF.

The V call is TRBV6-1, the J call TRBJ2-2; D tentatively fits TRBD1 or TRBD2 (5 bases each). CDR3 length equals 17 residues. Deletions cut 4 bases from V and 0 bases from J, with 15 bases between. Per germline, CDR1 MNHNS and CDR2 SASEGT. The CDR3 DNA sequence: TGTGCCAGCAGTGCCAAGGCCGGGACGGCGAACACCGGGGAGCTGTTTTTT. Its translation: CASSAKAGTANTGELFF.

With respect to this clone: This specimen includes other DNA sequences encoding the same CDR3. The chain has TRBV18 and TRBJ2-5, with D perhaps matching TRBD2 (6 bases). Deletions cut 0 bases from V and 5 bases from J, with 7 bases between. The length of the CDR3 is 13 residues. Germline CDR1 KGHSH, CDR2 LQKENI. The CDR3: CASSPPGRETQYF. CDR3 DNA: TGTGCCAGCTCACCACCAGGGAGGGAGACCCAGTACTTC. The full variable domain, in which reference TRBV18 and TRBJ2-5 provide the parts outside the CDR3, is NAGVMQNPRHLVRRRGQEARLRCSPMKGHSHVYWYRQLPEEGLKFMVYLQKENIIDESGMPKERFSAEFPKEGPSILRIQQVVRGDSAAYFCASSPPGRETQYFGPGTRLLVL.

The chain couples TRBV7-2 to TRBJ2-7; 7 bases align to TRBD1. This CDR3 has 15 residues. The V gene's germline CDR1 is SGHTA and CDR2 FQGNSA. Trimming at V came to 5 bases and at J to 4 bases, leaving 11 bases not matched to a gene. The CDR3 bases are TGTGCCAGCAGCCGCATCCGGGACAGAGCATACGAGCAGTACTTC. Translation gives CASSRIRDRAYEQYF.

In its sample, this clone was seen once. The J gene is TRBJ1-1, the V gene TRBV7-2; TRBD1 matches 8 bases. The CDR3 extends over 15 amino acids. Germline lookup yields CDR1 SGHTA and CDR2 FQGNSA. The V segment lost 3 bases and the J segment 4 bases; nucleotides outside the gene matches: 7. The CDR3 loop is CASSFGQGGGTEAFF. In DNA form, the CDR3 reads TGTGCCAGCAGCTTCGGACAGGGAGGGGGCACTGAAGCTTTCTTT.

This clone was seen once. V and J are TRBV28 and TRBJ2-6; 11 bases match TRBD2. The V segment lost 6 bases and the J segment 0 bases; nucleotides outside the gene matches: 13. The CDR3 spans 20 residues. Germline CDR1 reads MDHEN; CDR2 reads SYDVKM. CDR3 DNA sequence: TGTGCCAGCAGCCTGGCTGGACTAGCGGGCTTGTCCTCTGGGGCCAACGTCCTGACTTTC. Encoded protein: CASSLAGLAGLSSGANVLTF.

This chain connects TRBV2 to TRBJ2-3, with 8 bases identical to TRBD2. CDR1 is SNHLY, CDR2 FYNNEI, per germline. The ends lost 5 bases at V and 0 bases at J; junction bases unmatched: 4. The CDR3 is 15 amino acids. The CDR3 region is CASSSTSGSTDTQYF. CDR3 coding DNA: TGTGCCAGCAGTTCTACTAGCGGCAGCACAGATACGCAGTATTTT. Full variable domain (outside the CDR3, taken from reference TRBV2 and TRBJ2-3): EPEVTQTPSHQVTQMGQEVILRCVPISNHLYFYWYRQILGQKVEFLVSFYNNEISEKSEIFDDQFSVERPDGSNFTLKIRSTKLEDSAMYFCASSSTSGSTDTQYFGPGTRLTVL.

This chain uses TRBV12-5 with TRBJ1-2, with 8 bases fitting TRBD1. The germline gives CDR1 LGHNT, CDR2 FRNRAP. Trimming at V came to 3 bases and at J to 6 bases, leaving 0 bases not matched to a gene. The CDR3 contains 12 residues. The CDR3 loop is CASGLQGDGYTF. Here the CDR3 DNA reads TGTGCTAGTGGTTTACAGGGGGATGGCTACACCTTC.

The J gene is TRBJ2-7, the V gene TRBV11-2; the D gene is possibly TRBD2 (6 bases). Looked up from germline, CDR1 is SGHAT and CDR2 is FQNNGV. Deletions cut 1 base from V and 0 bases from J, with 13 bases between. The length of the CDR3 is 16 residues. The CDR3 DNA is TGTGCCAGCAGCTTAGTATCGAGCGGGTACTCCTACGAGCAGTACTTC. It codes for CASSLVSSGYSYEQYF.

The rearrangement uses TRBV2 and TRBJ1-3, with D possibly matching TRBD1 (5 bases). Germline V gene lookup returns CDR1 SNHLY and CDR2 FYNNEI. V lost 6 bases, J lost 2 bases, and 8 bases lay in between. The CDR3 runs 13 residues. The CDR3 region is CASSRVTGNTIYF. CDR3 sequence (DNA): TGTGCCAGCAGCAGGGTGACTGGAAACACCATATATTTT.

This chain connects TRBV21-1 to TRBJ1-5. TRBV21-1 is reported as a pseudogene. The length of the CDR3 is 16 residues. CDR3 loop: CASNMGRGRGNQPQHF. Here the CDR3 DNA reads TGTGCCAGCAATATGGGGAGGGGGCGCGGCAATCAGCCCCAGCATTTT.

As for this clone: Other DNA sequences from this sample encode an identical CDR3 as well. The chain recombines TRBV28 with TRBJ1-5; D unresolved. Trimming took 3 bases from V and 1 from J, leaving 7 bases between them. The CDR3 runs to 14 residues. Per germline, CDR1 MDHEN and CDR2 SYDVKM. The DNA of the CDR3 is TGTGCCAGCAGTTTCGTAAGAAGCAATCAGCCCCAGCATTTT. It yields the protein CASSFVRSNQPQHF.

The chain uses TRBV6-1 and TRBJ1-2; 8 positions match TRBD1. V trimming: 0 bases; J trimming: 4 bases; junction bases outside the gene matches: 10. The CDR3 is 17 residues long. The V gene's germline CDR1 is MNHNS and CDR2 SASEGT. The CDR3: CASSEAGFQGAIYGYTF. The CDR3 region has the DNA TGTGCCAGCAGTGAAGCGGGGTTTCAGGGGGCGATCTATGGCTACACCTTC.